The 32 T cell receptor beta chains below were found in one sample sequenced in a study of cytotoxic CD8 clonotypes in ibrutinib-treated CLL. TCRdb's table, derived via immunoSEQ multiplex PCR, lists solely in-frame clones and lacks some. The repertoire holds 25,000 to 35,000 clones, with around 85% as singletons. Sequencing used PBMCs, obtained after 24 months of ibrutinib treatment. These receptors all stem from a human donor with chronic lymphocytic leukemia.

The chain recombines TRBV11-1 with TRBJ2-7; D is perhaps TRBD2 (6 bases). V was shortened by 6 bases and J by 2 bases, with 26 bases between the two germline ends. Germline assignment: CDR1 SGHAT and CDR2 FQDESV (reference sequence). The CDR3 length is 18 residues. The CDR3 is CASSYSTIGGGNTYEQYF. The CDR3 nucleotides are TGTGCCAGCAGTTATTCGACCATAGGTGGCGGGAATACCTACGAGCAGTACTTC.

The chain combines TRBV5-1 with TRBJ2-5; TRBD1 aligns across 7 bases. This CDR3 contains 14 residues. J lost 4 bases, V lost 0 bases, and 3 bases had no gene match. The germline V gene encodes CDR1 SGHRS and CDR2 YFSETQ. This CDR3 is CASSLGQGLETQYF. The CDR3 nucleotides read TGCGCCAGCAGCTTGGGACAGGGTTTAGAGACCCAGTACTTC.

The chain recombines TRBV19 with TRBJ1-1; D unresolved. V gave up 4 bases and J gave up 1 base, with 10 bases separating them. The CDR3 consists of 14 residues. Germline V gives CDR1 LNHDA, CDR2 SQIVND (reference sequence). CDR3 in amino acids: CASSKGAENTEAFF. The CDR3 DNA reads TGTGCCAGTAGTAAGGGAGCGGAGAACACTGAAGCTTTCTTT.

This clone has just one count. The chain recombines TRBV18 with TRBJ1-4; D is unresolved. Trimming stripped 6 bases from V and 0 bases from J, with 11 bases between. The CDR3 contains 15 residues. Per germline, CDR1 KGHSH and CDR2 LQKENI. The DNA of the CDR3 is TGTGCCAGCTCCCCGGACCAAGCAACTAATGAAAAACTGTTTTTT. Amino acids: CASSPDQATNEKLFF.

This clone was detected a few times. The gene calls are TRBV5-1 and TRBJ2-5; D tentatively reads TRBD1 or TRBD2 (5 bases each). The CDR3 extends over 13 amino acids. The V gene lost 1 base and the J gene lost 4 bases, with 8 bases spanning the gap. Germline V gene sequence: CDR1 SGHRS, CDR2 YFSETQ. The CDR3, as DNA: TGCGCCAGCAGCTTGTGGGACCGAGAGACCCAGTACTTC. Its translation is CASSLWDRETQYF.

In this sample, this clone turned up a few times. The chain links TRBV2 to TRBJ2-7; D perhaps matches TRBD1 (6 bases). V lost 4 bases, J lost 2 bases, and 18 bases lay in between. Germline CDR1 SNHLY, CDR2 FYNNEI. The CDR3 covers 16 residues. The CDR3 DNA is TGTGCCAGCAGTGCCAGGGGCCTCCTCTTAACCTACGAGCAGTACTTC. Protein sequence: CASSARGLLLTYEQYF.

The chain carries TRBV5-1 and TRBJ1-1; a weak D match, TRBD1 (5 bases). V was cut by 4 bases and J by 2 bases, with 21 bases left in between. Germline V gene lookup returns CDR1 SGHRS and CDR2 YFSETQ. CDR3 size: 17 residues. The CDR3 region has the DNA TGCGCCAGCAGCATAATAGGGGCGCTCGGATCCAACACTGAAGCTTTCTTT. Residues: CASSIIGALGSNTEAFF. The complete variable domain, with remaining parts taken from reference TRBV5-1 and TRBJ1-1, reads KAGVTQTPRYLIKTRGQQVTLSCSPISGHRSVSWYQQTPGQGLQFLFEYFSETQRNKGNFPGRFSGRQFSNSRSEMNVSTLELGDSALYLCASSIIGALGSNTEAFFGQGTRLTVV.

CDR3: CASSGTDRRNEKLFF. The CDR3 bases are TGTGCCAGTAGTGGCACCGACAGGAGAAATGAAAAACTGTTTTTT. The chain carries TRBV19 and TRBJ1-4, with TRBD1 as a possible D gene (6 bases). Germline lookup yields CDR1 LNHDA and CDR2 SQIVND (reference sequence). Trimming left V 5 bases short and J 5 bases short, with 15 bases between. This CDR3 is built from 15 residues.

The gene calls are TRBV6-5 and TRBJ1-6; D is unclear. The CDR3 consists of 15 residues. Germline-derived CDR1 and CDR2 are MNHEY and SVGAGI. Trimming cost V 4 bases and J 5 bases, with 12 bases left between them. As DNA, the CDR3 is TGTGCCAGCAGTTGGTTATCGGACCATAATTCACCCCTCCACTTT. It translates to CASSWLSDHNSPLHF.

The chain employs TRBV5-6 and TRBJ1-2; D perhaps matches TRBD1 (5 bases). Germline CDR1 is SGHDT and CDR2 is YYEEEE. The CDR3 is made up of 12 amino acids. V was cut by 2 bases and J by 10 bases, with 12 bases left in between. This chain's CDR3 is CASSFGQGDYTF. Written as DNA, the CDR3 is TGTGCCAGCAGCTTCGGTCAGGGCGACTACACCTTC.

The V gene is TRBV5-1, the J gene TRBJ1-1, with D hard to call. This CDR3 comprises 12 residues. V was cut by 0 bases and J by 3 bases, with 3 bases left in between. Germline V gene lookup returns CDR1 SGHRS and CDR2 YFSETQ. The CDR3 is CASSLGYTEAFF. DNA of the CDR3: TGCGCCAGCAGCTTGGGCTACACTGAAGCTTTCTTT.

The chain couples TRBV7-9 to TRBJ2-3, with a weak D call TRBD2 (6 bases). V was cut by 4 bases and J by 2 bases, with 10 bases left in between. The CDR3 has 14 amino acids. The germline CDR1 and CDR2 sequences are SEHNR and FQNEAQ (reference sequence). The CDR3 loop is CASSSRDSTDTQYF. CDR3 sequence (DNA): TGTGCCAGCAGCTCAAGGGACTCCACAGATACGCAGTATTTT.

The CDR3 region is CASSQLSPNPNTEAFF. CDR3 DNA sequence: TGCGCCAGCAGTCAATTGTCTCCAAACCCGAACACTGAAGCTTTCTTT. The chain combines TRBV23-1 with TRBJ1-1; D is ambiguous. TRBV23-1 is reported as an ORF; its role is uncertain. The CDR3 sequence is 16 residues long. The germline V and J ends were trimmed by 1 base and 1 base, with 13 bases remaining between them.

The chain joins TRBV29-1 to TRBJ2-1; tentatively, D is TRBD1 (5 bases). Germline V lookup: CDR1 SQVTM, CDR2 ANQGSEA. Deletions cut 4 bases from V and 7 bases from J, with 11 bases between. This CDR3 comprises 12 residues. This CDR3 reads CSVGPQANEQFF. The CDR3 DNA reads as TGCAGCGTTGGACCACAGGCGAATGAGCAGTTCTTC.

This sequence joins TRBV9 and TRBJ2-3; D uncertain. This CDR3 has 15 residues. Per germline, CDR1 SGDLS and CDR2 YYNGEE. V was shortened by 3 bases and J by 2 bases, with 13 bases between the two germline ends. Here the CDR3 DNA reads TGTGCCAGCAGCGAAGGAAGTTCCAACACAGATACGCAGTATTTT. The encoded protein is CASSEGSSNTDTQYF.

This sequence joins TRBV6-1 and TRBJ2-5; D assignment may be TRBD1 or TRBD2 (6 bases each). Trimming took off 3 bases at V and 9 bases at J, with 17 bases between the two ends. CDR3 length equals 14 residues. Per germline, CDR1 MNHNS and CDR2 SASEGT. CDR3 sequence: CASSENPGGGSQYF. The CDR3 DNA reads as TGTGCCAGCAGTGAGAACCCCGGGGGCGGGTCCCAGTACTTC.

The chain combines TRBV30 with TRBJ1-2; 8 bases fit TRBD1. This CDR3 spans 14 amino acids. The germline V gene encodes CDR1 GTSNPN and CDR2 SVGIG (reference sequence). The ends lost 1 base at V and 3 bases at J; junction bases unmatched: 4. The CDR3 protein is CAWSADREYYGYTF. The DNA for the CDR3 is TGTGCCTGGAGTGCGGACAGGGAGTACTATGGCTACACCTTC. The complete variable domain, with remaining parts taken from reference TRBV30 and TRBJ1-2, reads SQTIHQWPATLVQPVGSPLSLECTVEGTSNPNLYWYRQAAGRGLQLLFYSVGIGQISSEVPQNLSASRPQDRQFILSSKKLLLSDSGFYLCAWSADREYYGYTFGSGTRLTVV.

The chain has TRBV4-2 and TRBJ2-7; D not resolved. This CDR3 has 13 residues. Germline CDR1 is LGHNA and CDR2 is YNFKEQ. V was clipped by 5 bases and J by 3 bases, with 11 bases between them. The CDR3 loop is CASSLANYYEQYF. The CDR3 bases are TGTGCCAGCAGCTTAGCTAACTACTACGAGCAGTACTTC.

The rearrangement uses TRBV30 and TRBJ1-1; D may be TRBD1 (5 bases). The V gene's germline CDR1 is GTSNPN and CDR2 SVGIG (reference sequence). Trimming took off 1 base at V and 7 bases at J, with 7 bases between the two ends. The CDR3 length is 11 residues. The CDR3 protein is CAWSAGIEAFF. DNA for the CDR3: TGTGCCTGGAGTGCAGGGATTGAAGCTTTCTTT. Using reference TRBV30 and TRBJ1-1 for the parts outside the CDR3, the full variable domain is SQTIHQWPATLVQPVGSPLSLECTVEGTSNPNLYWYRQAAGRGLQLLFYSVGIGQISSEVPQNLSASRPQDRQFILSSKKLLLSDSGFYLCAWSAGIEAFFGQGTRLTVV.

J is TRBJ1-2 and V is TRBV6-5; 7 bases line up with TRBD1. This CDR3 has 14 amino acids. V lost 7 bases to trimming and J lost 2 bases; unmatched junction nucleotides: 7. Per the germline V gene, CDR1 is MNHEY and CDR2 is SVGAGI. CDR3 protein: CASITSGQNYGYTF. The CDR3, as DNA: TGTGCCAGCATCACCTCGGGACAGAACTATGGCTACACCTTC.

This clone was seen just once. The gene calls are TRBV19 and TRBJ1-1; tentative D call: TRBD1 (5 bases). This CDR3 is 14 amino acids long. V lost 4 bases to trimming and J lost 5 bases, with 14 bases between them. Germline V gives CDR1 LNHDA, CDR2 SQIVND (reference sequence). CDR3 sequence reads: CASSTDSGWTEAFF. CDR3 bases: TGTGCCAGTAGTACCGACTCAGGGTGGACTGAAGCTTTCTTT. The variable domain in full, completed from reference TRBV19 and TRBJ1-1, reads DGGITQSPKYLFRKEGQNVTLSCEQNLNHDAMYWYRQDPGQGLRLIYYSQIVNDFQKGDIAEGYSVSREKKESFPLTVTSAQKNPTAFYLCASSTDSGWTEAFFGQGTRLTVV.

This clone was found once. The rearrangement uses TRBV9 and TRBJ1-1; D perhaps matches TRBD1 (6 bases). Trimming pared 0 bases from V and 0 bases from J, leaving 9 bases between. Germline assignment: CDR1 SGDLS and CDR2 YYNGEE. The CDR3 has 15 residues. The CDR3, as DNA: TGTGCCAGCAGCGTAGCTACAGGGATGAACACTGAAGCTTTCTTT. Translation: CASSVATGMNTEAFF.

This CDR3 reads CASSLHMTGNYNEQFF. CDR3 bases: TGCGCCAGCAGCCTGCACATGACAGGGAACTACAATGAGCAGTTCTTC. The chain is built from TRBV5-1 and TRBJ2-1, with TRBD1 identical over 7 bases. This CDR3 comprises 16 residues. The germline V gene encodes CDR1 SGHRS and CDR2 YFSETQ. After removal of 4 bases from V and 3 bases from J, the junction contained 10 bases not matched to a gene.

The V call is TRBV5-1, the J call TRBJ2-2, with D maybe TRBD1 (6 bases). Trimming cost V 3 bases and J 1 base, with 10 bases left between them. Germline V CDR1 and CDR2: SGHRS, YFSETQ. This CDR3 spans 15 amino acids. CDR3 DNA: TGCGCCAGCAGCTCCGGGACAAGGAACACCGGGGAGCTGTTTTTT. Amino acid sequence: CASSSGTRNTGELFF.

The chain combines TRBV6-1 with TRBJ1-6; possibly TRBD1 for D (6 bases). CDR1 MNHNS and CDR2 SASEGT come from the germline V gene. Trimming left V 7 bases short and J 0 bases short, with 10 bases between. This CDR3 is built from 15 residues. The CDR3 DNA reads as TGTGCCAGCATCAGGGGCAGCTCCTATAATTCACCCCTCCACTTT. Translating it yields CASIRGSSYNSPLHF.

The gene calls are TRBV27 and TRBJ2-7, with a possible D match to TRBD2 (5 bases). Trimming removed 0 bases at V and 3 bases at J, with 12 bases between. The CDR3 runs 15 residues. Germline loops: CDR1 MNHEY, CDR2 SMNVEV (reference sequence). In DNA, the CDR3 is TGTGCCAGCAGTTTATCCACCCTAGCTGGCTACGAGCAGTACTTC. Its protein is CASSLSTLAGYEQYF.

This rearrangement joins TRBV19 to TRBJ1-5; D is ambiguous. The germline gives CDR1 LNHDA, CDR2 SQIVND (reference sequence). V gave up 1 base and J gave up 4 bases, with 5 bases separating them. CDR3 length: 13 residues. The CDR3 DNA reads as TGTGCCAGTAGTATAGTGTATAATCAGCCCCAGCATTTT. It specifies CASSIVYNQPQHF.

The chain has TRBV2 and TRBJ2-4, with D tentatively TRBD1 (6 bases). The CDR3 has 13 residues. V was pared by 8 bases and J by 0 bases, with 8 bases between. Germline V CDR1 and CDR2: SNHLY, FYNNEI. The CDR3 bases are TGTGCCAGCGGGGGCTTAGCCAAAAACATTCAGTACTTC. It encodes CASGGLAKNIQYF.

The chain employs TRBV2 and TRBJ2-1; 8 bases agree with TRBD2. CDR3 length equals 13 residues. Trimming cost V 8 bases and J 4 bases; bases outside gene matches: 4. Looked up from germline, CDR1 is SNHLY and CDR2 is FYNNEI. DNA of the CDR3: TGTGCCAGCTCCGGGACTAGATACAATGAGCAGTTCTTC. Its protein is CASSGTRYNEQFF.

This clone was seen a handful of times. The V call is TRBV27, the J call TRBJ2-7, with TRBD1 matching 10 bases. CDR3 length: 16 amino acids. Unmatched junction bases numbered 7, after V lost 5 bases and J lost 0 bases. CDR1 MNHEY and CDR2 SMNVEV come from the germline V gene (reference sequence). CDR3 DNA sequence: TGTGCCAGCAGTCAGGGTTGGACAGGGGGCTCCTACGAGCAGTACTTC. Its protein is CASSQGWTGGSYEQYF.

This rearrangement joins TRBV5-1 to TRBJ2-7; TRBD1 aligns across 9 bases. Trimming at V came to 0 bases and at J to 0 bases, leaving 13 bases not matched to a gene. CDR1 and CDR2 from the germline V gene are SGHRS and YFSETQ. This CDR3 comprises 19 residues. The CDR3 DNA reads as TGCGCCAGCAGCTTGGAAGGGACAGGGCTTATAGGGAGCTCCTACGAGCAGTACTTC. This encodes CASSLEGTGLIGSSYEQYF. The full variable domain, with the rest looked up from reference TRBV5-1 and TRBJ2-7, is KAGVTQTPRYLIKTRGQQVTLSCSPISGHRSVSWYQQTPGQGLQFLFEYFSETQRNKGNFPGRFSGRQFSNSRSEMNVSTLELGDSALYLCASSLEGTGLIGSSYEQYFGPGTRLTVT.

The gene calls are TRBV5-6 and TRBJ2-1; tentative D call: TRBD1 (6 bases). Germline lookup yields CDR1 SGHDT and CDR2 YYEEEE. The germline V and J ends were trimmed by 4 bases and 9 bases, with 11 bases remaining between them. There are 12 residues in the CDR3. CDR3 region: CASSVQGSEQFF. The DNA of the CDR3 is TGTGCCAGCAGCGTACAGGGAAGTGAGCAGTTCTTC.